The present T cell receptor (beta chain) was sequenced within a study of control samples from healthy donors and cancer patients. This clone was recorded once. Method: immunoSEQ multiplex PCR; TCRdb's copy keeps in-frame clones and lacks some. Seen here are 30,000 to 40,000 clones, approximately 82% observed once, and the top ten hold around a fifth. The CDR3 runs 15 residues. V lost 4 bases to trimming and J lost 5 bases; unmatched junction nucleotides: 7. Looked up from germline, CDR1 is WSHSY and CDR2 is SAAADI. The chain combines TRBV10-2 with TRBJ1-3; the match to TRBD1 covers 8 bases. This receptor was obtained from a woman between 55 and 75 years old with lung cancer. Sequencing was carried out using PBMCs. The CDR3 loop is CASSVDRGGRNTIYF. The DNA for the CDR3 is TGCGCCAGCAGTGTAGACAGGGGAGGAAGAAACACCATATATTTT.